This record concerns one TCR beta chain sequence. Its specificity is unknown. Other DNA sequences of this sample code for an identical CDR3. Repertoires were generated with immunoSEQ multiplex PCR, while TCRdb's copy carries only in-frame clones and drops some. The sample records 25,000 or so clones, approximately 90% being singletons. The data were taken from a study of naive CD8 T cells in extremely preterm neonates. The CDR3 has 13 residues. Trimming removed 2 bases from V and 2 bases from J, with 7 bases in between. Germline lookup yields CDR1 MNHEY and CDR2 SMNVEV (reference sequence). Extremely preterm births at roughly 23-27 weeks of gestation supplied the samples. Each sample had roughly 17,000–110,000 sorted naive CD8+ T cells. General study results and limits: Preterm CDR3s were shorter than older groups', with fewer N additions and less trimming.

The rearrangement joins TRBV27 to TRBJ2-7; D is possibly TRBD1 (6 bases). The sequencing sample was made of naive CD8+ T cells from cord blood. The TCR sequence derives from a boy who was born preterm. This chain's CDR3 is CASSLGDTYEQYF. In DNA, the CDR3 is TGTGCCAGCAGTTTAGGGGACACCTACGAGCAGTACTTC.